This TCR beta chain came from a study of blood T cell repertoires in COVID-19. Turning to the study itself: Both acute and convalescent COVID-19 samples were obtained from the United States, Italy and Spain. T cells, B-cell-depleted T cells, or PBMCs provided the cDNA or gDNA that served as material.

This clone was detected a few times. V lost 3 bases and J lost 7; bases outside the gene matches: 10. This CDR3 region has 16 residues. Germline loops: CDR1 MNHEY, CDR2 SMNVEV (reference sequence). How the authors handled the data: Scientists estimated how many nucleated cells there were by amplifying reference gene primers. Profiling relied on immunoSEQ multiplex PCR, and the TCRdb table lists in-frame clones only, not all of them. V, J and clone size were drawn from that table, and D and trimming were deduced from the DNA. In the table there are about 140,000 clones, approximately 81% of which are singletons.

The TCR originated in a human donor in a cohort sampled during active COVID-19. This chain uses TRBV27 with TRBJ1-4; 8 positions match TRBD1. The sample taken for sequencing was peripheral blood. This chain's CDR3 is CASSFSTGDRGEKLFF. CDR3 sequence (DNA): TGTGCCAGCAGTTTTTCGACAGGGGATCGGGGTGAAAAACTGTTTTTT.